This TCR beta chain was retrieved from a study of T cells in Graves' hyperthyroidism and ophthalmopathy (dated by TCRdb to between 2018 and 2021). Regarding the study in general: Peripheral blood samples were taken at initial diagnosis, before any treatment was given. The paper reports TCR Vbeta CDR3 sequencing of 135 peripheral blood samples: approximately 41 ophthalmopathy, 70 to 85 hyperthyroidism and around 17 progressor patients. The study also compared thyroid tissue and blood T-cell repertoires from more than five Graves' hyperthyroidism patients. The roughly 94 discovery patients were randomly divided into training and test sets at a 7:3 ratio. Following sampling, methimazole starting at 30 mg daily was given to hyperthyroidism patients, and high-dose intravenous methylprednisolone was given to ophthalmopathy patients. A discovery cohort of roughly 100 patients, approximately 44 with Graves' ophthalmopathy and 55 to 60 with stable Graves' hyperthyroidism, was used to find distinguishing TCR V-J signatures. Prospective prediction of ophthalmopathy was tested in an independent validation cohort consisting of fewer than 20 hyperthyroidism patients and around 16 patients who later progressed to ophthalmopathy.

Worth noting for this clonotype: Its target antigen remains unknown. A read error may be the cause here, since a much bigger clone is one base away.

Beyond this particular receptor, the publication reports: Sample size was not statistically predetermined, and investigators were not blinded to group allocation. Ophthalmopathy was separated from stable hyperthyroidism by a 13 V-J signature model, with 85% to 90% sensitivity and about 81% specificity obtained in cross-validation and 80%/75% obtained in testing. In validation, progression to ophthalmopathy was predicted by the model with roughly 71% sensitivity and nearly 75% specificity, a median of roughly 6.4 months before onset. Most expanded thyroid clonotypes (frequency above 0.001) were also detected in blood, suggesting blood repertoires may reflect thyroid immune responses.

TCR beta CDR3 regions were amplified from RNA transcripts. For the first round of RT-PCR on the TCR CDR3, the HTBI primer set was used together with the Qiagen OneStep RT-PCR kit. Libraries were constructed in a second round of multiplex PCR, after which size selection and purification were performed. Libraries were sequenced paired-end with 100 bp reads on an Illumina HiSeq2000. The authors' analysis ran thus. Raw data were processed with SOAPnuke, discarding reads with adapters, uncalled bases, mean Phred below 15, or no exact constant-primer or identifier match. High-quality paired reads were merged using COPE v1.2.5, and each unique nucleotide sequence was defined as a clonotype. MiTCR v1.1 was used to align the clonotypes against IMGT TRBV, TRBD and TRBJ reference segments. Only V-J combinations with frequency above 0.0001, covering approximately 99% of repertoires, were analysed. The TCS score was defined as F50 (clonal expansion) divided by E x V (chaos), with BLOSUM62-based TCRdist calculated between CDR3 peptides within each V-J. Welch's t-statistics and random forest reduced approximately 520 V-J features to under 15, which were used in a naive Bayes classifier (R e1071). TCRdb ran its own pipeline on the public reads, namely fastp trimming at Q25 and MiXCR clone calling, and kept in-frame beta chains. CDR3 protein duplicates are merged, each entry listing the most common genes and DNA. TCRdb's processing, not the authors' own work, is the source of the V and J calls. Across this sample there are approximately 370,000 distinct CDR3 sequences, with roughly 17% seen only once. The ten largest clones represent around a third of the sample.

Trimming takes 5 bases from V and 1 base from J, and the germline ends sit 20 bases apart. Per the germline V gene, SQVTM is the CDR1 and ANQGSEA is the CDR2. The CDR3, cysteine through phenylalanine, is 17 amino acids long. Here the CDR3 DNA is all that survives: 51 bases in frame from base 1. Hyperthyroidism patients were aged 18 to 65 years and newly diagnosed, with disease duration of less than 2 months. The study excluded patients with uncontrolled infections, other autoimmune diseases, pregnancy or lactation. Clinical symptoms, serum thyroxine and TRAb, thyroid ultrasound, and orbital computed tomography formed the basis for the diagnoses. Blood from progressor patients was collected at the time of first diagnosis with hyperthyroidism, before any ophthalmopathy symptoms had appeared. Ficoll-Paque density gradient centrifugation was used to isolate PBMCs from approximately 10 ml of fresh peripheral blood. Patients classed as progressors first received a Graves' hyperthyroidism diagnosis and then went on to develop ophthalmopathy during follow-up. Total RNA was extracted using Trizol reagent, and RNA quality was assessed on an Agilent 2100 Bioanalyzer.

The sequence joins TRBV29-1 to TRBJ2-2; the D gene is possibly TRBD1 or TRBD2, each agreeing over 6 bases. The clonotype was recovered from a woman in her thirties with Graves' hyperthyroidism that later progressed to Graves' ophthalmopathy. The sample taken for sequencing was blood. The nucleotides read TGCAGCGTTAGACTAGTGGGGGGCCTACAGAACACCGGGGAGCTGTTTTTT. Translated, it gives CSVRLVGGLQNTGELFF.